This T cell receptor beta chain originates from a study of radiotherapy plus CTLA-4 blockade in lung cancer. Turning to the study itself: Disease control reached under 35%, with objective responses in approximately 20%.

General study results and limits: Early blood T cell clone changes and increased post-radiation serum interferon-beta were reportedly the strongest response predictors.

Measured with immunoSEQ multiplex PCR; TCRdb has only the in-frame clones, and not every one. This table holds some 100,000 clones, 78% found once. On this clone: The antigen is undetermined.

Here the sequenced sample was peripheral blood, taken from a patient treated with radiotherapy plus ipilimumab. This TCR derives from a human donor with non-small cell lung cancer who had a partial response to radiotherapy plus ipilimumab.

The CDR3 DNA sequence: TGTGCCAGCAGCTCCGGACTAGCGTGGAATGAGCAGTTCTTC. It is translated as CASSSGLAWNEQFF. The chain combines TRBV7-9 with TRBJ2-1; 9 bases fit TRBD2. The CDR3 loop spans 14 amino acids. The junction had 5 bases not matched to a gene; V was cut back by 4 bases and J by 7 bases. In germline, CDR1 is SEHNR, CDR2 FQNEAQ (reference sequence).